This T cell receptor beta chain stems from a study of post-analysis software for immune sequencing data. Turning to the study itself: Relapsing-remitting, secondary progressive and progressive-relapsing multiple sclerosis were all included among the disease courses. Findings and caveats of the study: Controls' normalized Chao1 diversity significantly exceeded that of multiple sclerosis patients. Relative to controls, patients had 4 or 5 TRBV segments at higher frequency, with TRBV5-6, TRBV5-1 and TRBV20-1 among these. Batch-matched samples strongly co-clustered by F measure.

Germline values: CDR1 SGHTA, CDR2 FQGNSA. Trimming removed 0 bases from V and 3 bases from J, with 6 bases in between. This CDR3 contains 15 residues. Built from TCR beta cDNA, the libraries had unique molecular identifiers in them. The T cell input of roughly 0.9 to 11 million gave about half a million cDNA molecules. Using its own MiXCR run on the PCR reads, TCRdb lists one record per CDR3 protein. The repertoire has fewer than 850,000 distinct CDR3 sequences, 25% to 30% of them found once; the top ten carry around 0.56%. This clonotype was seen a few times. The antigen is unknown. The sample comprised blood. This sequence originates from a girl aged 5-17 years with multiple sclerosis. The chain has TRBV7-2 and TRBJ1-6, with D maybe TRBD1 (5 bases). The CDR3 here is CASSLAQVYNSPLHF. Written as DNA, the CDR3 is TGTGCCAGCAGCTTAGCACAGGTCTATAATTCACCCCTCCACTTT.